A single sample gave rise to the 9 T cell receptor beta chains below, sequenced in a study of T cell responses to AZD1222 COVID-19 vaccine. TCRdb's table, derived via immunoSEQ multiplex PCR, lists solely in-frame clones and lacks some. The sample has 200,000 to 250,000 clones; approximately 94% are singletons. The sequencing here drew on peripheral blood, taken on day 0 of MenACWY control vaccination. The receptor set was obtained from an adult in good health.

The chain uses TRBV18 and TRBJ1-5; TRBD1 might be the D (6 bases). In germline, CDR1 is KGHSH, CDR2 LQKENI. There are 15 residues in the CDR3. Trimming pared 6 bases from V and 7 bases from J, leaving 19 bases between. The CDR3 protein is CASSPEGDRRQPQHF. CDR3 coding DNA: TGTGCCAGCTCTCCTGAGGGGGACCGGCGCCAGCCCCAGCATTTT.

The chain recombines TRBV28 with TRBJ2-2; no definite D call. Trimming cost V 4 bases and J 6 bases, with 9 bases left between them. CDR1 and CDR2 (germline): MDHEN, SYDVKM. CDR3 length: 13 amino acids. In DNA form, the CDR3 reads TGTGCCAGCAGTTCCCAGTGGGCCGGGGAGCTGTTTTTT. Translated, it gives CASSSQWAGELFF.

The chain links TRBV19 to TRBJ2-6; TRBD2 is a possible D gene (6 bases). Deletions cut 5 bases from V and 2 bases from J, with 13 bases between. CDR1 is LNHDA, CDR2 SQIVND, per germline (reference sequence). The CDR3 runs to 16 residues. The CDR3 sequence: CASSHGAGPGANVLTF. In DNA, the CDR3 is TGTGCCAGTAGTCATGGGGCGGGACCTGGGGCCAACGTCCTGACTTTC.

The chain recombines TRBV15 with TRBJ1-4, with a possible D match to TRBD1 (5 bases). Germline V CDR1 and CDR2: LNHNV, YYDKDF (reference sequence). V was trimmed by 5 bases and J by 0 bases, leaving 13 bases between them. This CDR3 comprises 16 residues. CDR3 sequence reads: CATSPLRGTTNEKLFF. CDR3 in DNA: TGTGCCACCAGCCCTTTGAGGGGTACAACTAATGAAAAACTGTTTTTT.

This sequence joins TRBV19 and TRBJ2-1, with TRBD1 matching 9 bases. The germline CDR1 and CDR2 sequences are LNHDA and SQIVND (reference sequence). CDR3 length: 15 residues. V shed 4 bases and J 3 bases; nucleotides not matched to a gene: 4. Here the CDR3 DNA reads TGTGCCAGTAGTACGGGACAGGGAGTCTACAATGAGCAGTTCTTC. Translation gives CASSTGQGVYNEQFF.

The chain is built from TRBV19 and TRBJ2-1; D gene ambiguous. This CDR3 has 15 amino acids. Germline CDR1 LNHDA, CDR2 SQIVND (reference sequence). V lost 3 bases and J 4 bases, leaving 13 bases between the germline ends. CDR3 DNA: TGTGCCAGTAGTATCTTTTCCGGGCAATACAATGAGCAGTTCTTC. This gives the protein CASSIFSGQYNEQFF.

The chain employs TRBV5-6 and TRBJ1-5; D is undetermined. CDR3 length equals 15 residues. Germline-derived CDR1 and CDR2 are SGHDT and YYEEEE. V was clipped by 0 bases and J by 3 bases, with 10 bases between them. This CDR3 is CASSLGQSFNQPQHF. The CDR3 region has the DNA TGTGCCAGCAGCTTGGGGCAGTCATTCAATCAGCCCCAGCATTTT.

The chain is built from TRBV19 and TRBJ2-1; 11 positions match TRBD2. V gave up 0 bases and J gave up 0 bases; unmatched junction bases: 13. This CDR3 comprises 21 residues. Germline loops: CDR1 LNHDA, CDR2 SQIVND (reference sequence). The CDR3 DNA sequence: TGTGCCAGTAGTATAGATCTCCCTCTAACTAGCGGGGGATCCTCCTACAATGAGCAGTTCTTC. Protein product: CASSIDLPLTSGGSSYNEQFF. The full variable domain, its missing parts supplied by reference TRBV19 and TRBJ2-1, is DGGITQSPKYLFRKEGQNVTLSCEQNLNHDAMYWYRQDPGQGLRLIYYSQIVNDFQKGDIAEGYSVSREKKESFPLTVTSAQKNPTAFYLCASSIDLPLTSGGSSYNEQFFGPGTRLTVL.

The chain combines TRBV6-1 with TRBJ2-3, with unresolved D. Trimming removed 0 bases from V and 7 bases from J, with 5 bases in between. Per germline, CDR1 MNHNS and CDR2 SASEGT. The CDR3 spans 12 residues. CDR3 protein: CASSEAKYTQYF. The CDR3 nucleotides read TGTGCCAGCAGTGAAGCGAAGTATACGCAGTATTTT.